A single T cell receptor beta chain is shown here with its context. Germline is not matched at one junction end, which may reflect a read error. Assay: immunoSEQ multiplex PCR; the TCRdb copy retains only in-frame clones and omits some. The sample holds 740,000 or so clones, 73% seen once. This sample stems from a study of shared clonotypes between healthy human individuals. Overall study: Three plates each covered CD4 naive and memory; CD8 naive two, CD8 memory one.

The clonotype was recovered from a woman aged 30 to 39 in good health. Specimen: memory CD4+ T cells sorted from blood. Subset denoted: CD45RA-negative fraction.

The CDR3 DNA reads as TGTGCCAGCAGATTAGCGGGAGCAGGTTACAATGAGCAGTTCTTC. Translated, it gives CASRLAGAGYNEQFF. V is TRBV7-9 and J is TRBJ2-1; 9 nucleotides match TRBD2. The CDR3 is 15 amino acids. CDR1 SEHNR and CDR2 FQNEAQ come from the germline V gene (reference sequence).